The clone carrying this TCR beta chain was observed a few times. The sample originates from a study of graft-versus-host responses after intestinal transplantation. Notes on the study in general: Recipient marrow showed GvH clones, some seen first in ileum or blood.

TCRdb's copy holds only in-frame clones and misses some; the assay was immunoSEQ multiplex PCR. Of over 8,500 clones listed, 29% are singletons. Trimming pared 6 bases from V and 4 bases from J, leaving 12 bases between. The CDR3 runs 13 residues. Germline CDR1 and CDR2: MNHEY and SMNVEV (reference sequence). Responders that carried the CFSE label, approximately 200,000 of them, were plated with approximately 200,000 irradiated, violet-dye-labeled stimulator cells. This chain uses TRBV27 with TRBJ1-1; D may be TRBD1 (6 bases). The source was alloreactive CD8+ T cells from a mixed lymphocyte reaction culture, collected before intestinal transplant. Described subset: CFSE-low proliferating T cells sorted from approximately 6-day pre-transplant mixed lymphocyte reaction (GvH or HvG direction). The sequence came from a human patient who received an intestinal transplant. The CDR3 DNA reads TGTGCCAGCAGGCTACAGGGTTTCACTGAAGCTTTCTTT. Its protein is CASRLQGFTEAFF.